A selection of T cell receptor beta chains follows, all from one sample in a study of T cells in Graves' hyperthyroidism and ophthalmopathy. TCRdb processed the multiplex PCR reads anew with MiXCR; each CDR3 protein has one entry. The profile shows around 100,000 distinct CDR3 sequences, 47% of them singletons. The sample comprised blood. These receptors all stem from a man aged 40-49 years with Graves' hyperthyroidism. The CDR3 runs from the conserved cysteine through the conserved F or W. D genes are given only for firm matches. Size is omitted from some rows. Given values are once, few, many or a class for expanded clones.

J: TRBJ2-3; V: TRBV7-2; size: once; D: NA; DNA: TGTGCCAGCAGCCCAGTAGACTCTACAGATACGCAGTATTTT; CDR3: CASSPVDSTDTQYF
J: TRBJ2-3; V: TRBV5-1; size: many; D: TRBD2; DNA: TGCGCCAGCAGGAGGACTAGCGGAGCAGATACGCAGTATTTT; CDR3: CASRRTSGADTQYF
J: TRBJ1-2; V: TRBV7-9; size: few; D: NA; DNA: TGTGCCAGCAGCGTAGCGGGACTCCGGTATGGCTACACCTTC; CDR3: CASSVAGLRYGYTF
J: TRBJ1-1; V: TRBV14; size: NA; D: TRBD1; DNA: TGTGCCAGCAGCCACGGCCTAACAGGGGGCGAGAGGACTGAAGCTTTCTTT; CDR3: CASSHGLTGGERTEAFF
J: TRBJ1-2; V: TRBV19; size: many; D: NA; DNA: TGTGCCAGTAGTATTGGCCGGGACTATGGCTACACCTTC; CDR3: CASSIGRDYGYTF
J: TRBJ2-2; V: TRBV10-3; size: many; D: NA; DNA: TGTGCCATCAGCACGGGAGTATCGGAGCTGTTTTTT; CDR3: CAISTGVSELFF
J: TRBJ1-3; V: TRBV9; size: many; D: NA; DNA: TGTGCCAGCAGCCGCGAGGGACCGAGCTCTGGAAACACCATATATTTT; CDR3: CASSREGPSSGNTIYF
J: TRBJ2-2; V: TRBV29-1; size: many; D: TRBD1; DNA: TGCAGCGGTACTTACAGGGGGGCCGGGGAGCTGTTTTTT; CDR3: CSGTYRGAGELFF
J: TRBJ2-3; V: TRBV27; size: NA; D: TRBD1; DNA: TGTGCCACCGGGACAGGGGCAGATACGCAGTATTTT; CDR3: CATGTGADTQYF
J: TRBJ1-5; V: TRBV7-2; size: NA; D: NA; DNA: TGTGCCAGCTCGTCCTGGGGCAAGCAGCCCCAGCATTTT; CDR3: CASSSWGKQPQHF
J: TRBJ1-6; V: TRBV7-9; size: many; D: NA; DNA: TGTGCCAGCAGCCCCGGGGGCTGGGGCGGGAATTCACCCCTCCACTTT; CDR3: CASSPGGWGGNSPLHF
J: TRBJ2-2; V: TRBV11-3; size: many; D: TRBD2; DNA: TGTGCCAGCAGCTTACGCCTGGGACTAGGGGGGACCGGGGAGCTGTTTTTT; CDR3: CASSLRLGLGGTGELFF
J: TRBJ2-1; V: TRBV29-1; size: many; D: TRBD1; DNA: TGCAGCCTGGGGACAGGCCCCTTTAGGGAGCAGTTCTTC; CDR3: CSLGTGPFREQFF
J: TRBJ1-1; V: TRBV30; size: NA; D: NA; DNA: TGTGCCTGGAGTGTAGGACTGAACACTGAAGCTTTCTTT; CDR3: CAWSVGLNTEAFF
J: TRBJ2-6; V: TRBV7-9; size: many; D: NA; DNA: TGTGCCAGCAGCACCTGGACAGCTAGAACCTCTGGGGCCAACGTCCTGACTTTC; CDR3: CASSTWTARTSGANVLTF
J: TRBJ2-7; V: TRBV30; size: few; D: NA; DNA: TGTGCCTGGAGTGTACGCGTTCTCGCGTACGAGCAGTACTTC; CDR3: CAWSVRVLAYEQYF
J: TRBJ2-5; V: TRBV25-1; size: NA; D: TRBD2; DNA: TGTGCCAGCAGTGCCCTTGCCGCGGGAGTTGGGACCCAGTACTTC; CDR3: CASSALAAGVGTQYF
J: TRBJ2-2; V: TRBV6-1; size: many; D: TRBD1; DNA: TGTGCCAGCAGGGTTGAGACAGGGGGAGGGGAGCTGTTTTTT; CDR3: CASRVETGGGELFF
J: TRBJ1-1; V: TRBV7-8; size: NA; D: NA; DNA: TGTGCCAGCCCGGGGGGCCGCACCTACAATGAAGCTTTCTTT; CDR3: CASPGGRTYNEAFF
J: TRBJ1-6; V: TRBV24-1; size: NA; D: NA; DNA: TGTGCCACCAGTGATTTGCAGGGTGTAGAGCAGGGGTTTTCACCCCTCCACTTT; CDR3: CATSDLQGVEQGFSPLHF
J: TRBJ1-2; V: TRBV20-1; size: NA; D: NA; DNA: TGCAGTACGAGGGTGGGTGGAAACACCTTC; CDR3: CSTRVGGNTF
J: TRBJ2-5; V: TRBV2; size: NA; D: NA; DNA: TGTGCCAGCAGTGAAGCAGGGCTACAAGAGACCCAGTACTTC; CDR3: CASSEAGLQETQYF
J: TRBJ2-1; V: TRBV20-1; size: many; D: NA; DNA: TGCAGTGCTCGTACTAGTAGCACCTACAATGAGCAGTTCTTC; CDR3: CSARTSSTYNEQFF
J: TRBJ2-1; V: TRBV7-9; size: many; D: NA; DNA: TGTGCCAGCAGCTTACTAGCTAGCTCCTACAATGAGCAGTTCTTC; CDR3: CASSLLASSYNEQFF
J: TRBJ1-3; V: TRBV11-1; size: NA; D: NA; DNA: TGTGCCGGCAGCACCCCAGAGAATGGCGGAAACACCATATATTTT; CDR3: CAGSTPENGGNTIYF
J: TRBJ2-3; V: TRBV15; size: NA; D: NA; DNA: TGTGCCACCAGCAGTTGGGACTCGACAGATACGCAGTATTTT; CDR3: CATSSWDSTDTQYF
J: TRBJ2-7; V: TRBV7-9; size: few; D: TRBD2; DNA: TGTGCCAGCTCCCCACCCGGGACTATCCACGAGCAGTACTTC; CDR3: CASSPPGTIHEQYF
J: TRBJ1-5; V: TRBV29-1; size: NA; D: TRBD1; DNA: TGCAGCGTTGAAGTTTGGGACAGCCACTACAATGAGCCCCAGCGTTTT; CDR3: CSVEVWDSHYNEPQRF
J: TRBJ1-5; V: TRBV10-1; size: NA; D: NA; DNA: TGCGCCAGGACGGGCAGGGTACGCAATCAGCCCCAGCATTTT; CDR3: CARTGRVRNQPQHF
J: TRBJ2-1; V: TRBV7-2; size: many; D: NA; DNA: TGTGCCAGCAGCTTAGCGGGGAATTACAATGAGCAGTTCTTC; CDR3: CASSLAGNYNEQFF
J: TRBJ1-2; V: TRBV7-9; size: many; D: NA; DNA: TGTGCCAGCAGCTTTCACCGCGAGGGCGACTATGGCTACACCTTC; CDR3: CASSFHREGDYGYTF
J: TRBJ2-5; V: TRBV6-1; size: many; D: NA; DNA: TGTGCCAGCAGTGTTATCCGGGGGTCTGGGGAGACCCAGTACTTC; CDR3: CASSVIRGSGETQYF
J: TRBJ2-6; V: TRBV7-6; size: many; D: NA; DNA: TGTGCCAGCAGCTTCGCTTACTCTGGGGCCAACGTCCTGACTTTC; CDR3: CASSFAYSGANVLTF
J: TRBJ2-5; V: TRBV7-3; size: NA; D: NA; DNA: TGTGCCAGCAGCCTCCAGGGGTACAGCCAAGAGACCCAGTACTTC; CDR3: CASSLQGYSQETQYF
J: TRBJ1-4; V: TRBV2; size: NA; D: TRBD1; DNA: TGTGCCAGCAGTGAAACCCAGACAGGGTACGGTAATGAAAAACTGTTTTTT; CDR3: CASSETQTGYGNEKLFF
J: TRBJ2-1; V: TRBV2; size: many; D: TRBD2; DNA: TGTGCCAGCAGTGAATTGGCTAGCGGGAGTCATGAGCAGTTCTTC; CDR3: CASSELASGSHEQFF
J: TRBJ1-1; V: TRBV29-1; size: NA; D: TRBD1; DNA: TGCAGCTTAGATAGGGGGCGCGACACTGAAGCTTTCTTT; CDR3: CSLDRGRDTEAFF
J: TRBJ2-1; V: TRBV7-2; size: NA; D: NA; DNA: TGTGCCGGCAGCCAGACAGGTACGGACTACAATGAGCAGTTCTTC; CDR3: CAGSQTGTDYNEQFF
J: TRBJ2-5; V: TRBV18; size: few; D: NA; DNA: TGTGCCAGCTCACCATCCGGGGCAGAGACCCAGTACTTC; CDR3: CASSPSGAETQYF
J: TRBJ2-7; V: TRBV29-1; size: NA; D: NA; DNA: TGTAGCGTTGTCATTTCGGTGCGCGAGCAGTACTTC; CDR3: CSVVISVREQYF
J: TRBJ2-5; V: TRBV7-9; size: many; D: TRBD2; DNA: TGTGCCAGCAGCTTAGGATTGGCAGGAGCTAGCGGGCAAGAGACCCAGTACTTC; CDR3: CASSLGLAGASGQETQYF
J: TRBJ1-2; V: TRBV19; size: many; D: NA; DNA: TGTGCCAGTAGTATACGTGGGGGACGGACTTACACCTTC; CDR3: CASSIRGGRTYTF